The source of this T cell receptor (beta chain) is a study of CXCR3-negative and CXCR3-positive naive CD8 T cells. Whole-study results and caveats: For CXCR3-positive naive cells, TRB CDR3s were more hydrophobic than those of CXCR3-negative naive cells. After cryopreservation, expression of CXCR3 was partially reduced, and most assays were run with fresh PBMCs. Similarly elevated diversity marked both naive subsets, with memory CD8+ cells showing far lower diversity. TRB CDR3 properties served as the basis for inferring TCR strength, and surface CD5 was comparable between naive subsets.

Concerning this clonotype itself: Its antigen is unidentified.

Carrying UMI labels, the TRB cDNA libraries were prepared through 5' RACE. TCRdb derives one entry per CDR3 protein from the 5' RACE reads, leaving out DNA. The sample totals some 45,000 distinct CDR3 sequences. CDR1 is LGHNA and CDR2 is YSLEER in the germline V gene. The CDR3 spans 14 residues. This clonotype originated in a human donor in good health. Some clones in this sample may be carry-over from other donors' samples. The material sequenced was naive CXCR3- CD8+ T cells from blood. Documented subset: CD45RO-CCR7+CD27+CD95- naive CD8+ T cells lacking CXCR3 (TNR3-). The chain uses TRBV4-3 and TRBJ2-7. CDR3 amino acids: CASSQEQRPYEQYF.